The entry that follows covers one TCR beta chain sequence. Its antigen target is currently unknown. Nothing much larger sits one base from this clone, and base qualities are not available. This record belongs to a study of blood T cell repertoires in COVID-19 (dated by TCRdb to between 2020 and 2021). Notes on the research overall: The collaborator samples originated in the United States, Italy and Spain and spanned the acute and convalescent phases of COVID-19. The material from the prospective study consisted of cDNA or gDNA derived from T cells, B-cell-depleted T cells, or PBMCs. Subjects who had been exposed to COVID-19, were actively infected with it, or had recovered from it provided the deeply sampled blood TCRbeta repertoires that made up the dataset. A freely available public database, intended as a resource for researchers studying the immune response to SARS-CoV-2, is where the repertoires were released. Samples came from the ongoing ImmuneRACE study (first 160 participants) plus 1,254 subjects from 6 global collaborators. Sample metadata almost always included a de-identified subject ID, COVID-19 status, age in years and sex. Where available, HLA class I and class II types were taken from metadata supplied by the sample provider and were not determined by assay-based typing. Overall study results and their limits: The amount of clinical and demographic metadata varied by source and participant and was provided uncurated.

Whole blood was collected in K2EDTA tubes by collaborating institutions according to the institutions' own protocols. For TCRbeta analysis, collaborators shipped samples in one of three forms: frozen whole blood, isolated PBMCs, or DNA extracted from either of those sample types. According to the germline V gene, CDR1 reads MGHRA and CDR2 reads YSYEKL. V drops 0 bases and J drops 5 bases, leaving 8 bases in between. The CDR3 measures 14 amino acids from cysteine to phenylalanine. The kept DNA is CDR3 alone, 42 bases in frame from the first base. TCRbeta CDR3 regions were amplified from genomic DNA using the immunoSEQ Assay, a bias-controlled multiplex PCR. Per the authors' processing: The number of nucleated cells in each sample was estimated from the amplification of reference gene primers within the assay. To quantify the absolute abundance of each unique TCRbeta CDR3 rearrangement, sequence reads were collapsed and filtered. For each sample, productive Simpson clonality was calculated by taking the square root of Simpson's diversity index across productive rearrangements. The immuneACCESS repertoire file appears here via TCRdb, limited to in-frame rearrangements. These files lack a portion of the clones; in checked studies, under half of the deficit traces to unresolved V genes, and the cause of the others is not known. V and J calls and clone size follow that table, whereas D and trimming were derived from the DNA. In all, the sample holds around 320,000 clones, and about nine tenths of those were seen once. In total, the top ten clones hold approximately 2.2% of the sample.

What was sequenced was peripheral blood. The V gene is TRBV4-1 and the J gene is TRBJ2-1, with no confidently assigned D gene. This TCR derives from a man aged 18 to 29 with active or convalescent COVID-19. CDR3 reads: CASSQDWSNNEQFF. The DNA reads TGCGCCAGCAGCCAAGATTGGAGCAACAATGAGCAGTTCTTC.